This passage covers 30 T cell receptor beta chains from one sample sequenced in a study of blood T cell repertoires in COVID-19. Produced via immunoSEQ multiplex PCR; TCRdb's table is partial and in-frame only. The table includes roughly 400,000 clones, about 88% detected once. Material: PBMCs or T cells enriched from blood (not recorded which). The source is a woman under 30 who had been exposed to COVID-19.

This clone was found a few times. The chain is built from TRBV7-9 and TRBJ2-5; 13 bases match TRBD2. The CDR3 spans 16 residues. In germline, CDR1 is SEHNR, CDR2 FQNEAQ (reference sequence). J lost 6 bases, V lost 1 base, and 5 bases had no gene match. The CDR3, as DNA: TGTGCCAGCAGCTTAGAACTAGCGGGGGGGCCGAAGACCCAGTACTTC. Encoded protein: CASSLELAGGPKTQYF.

The rearrangement uses TRBV2 and TRBJ1-4; D ambiguous. Germline V gives CDR1 SNHLY, CDR2 FYNNEI. CDR3 length: 13 residues. V lost 9 bases and J 10 bases, leaving 18 bases between the germline ends. Here the CDR3 reads CASMANLAGKLFF. The CDR3 DNA reads TGTGCCAGTATGGCTAACCTGGCGGGAAAACTGTTTTTT.

Only one count was recorded for this clone. The CDR3 sequence: CASSRLSSGFTYEQYF. CDR3 DNA: TGTGCCAGCAGCCGCCTATCTAGCGGCTTTACCTACGAGCAGTACTTC. The chain couples TRBV14 to TRBJ2-7; 7 bases map to TRBD2. Per the germline V gene, CDR1 is SGHDN and CDR2 is FVKESK. V shed 4 bases, J shed 2 bases, and the junction held 11 bases outside the gene matches. This CDR3 spans 16 amino acids. The full variable domain, its missing parts supplied by reference TRBV14 and TRBJ2-7, is EAGVTQFPSHSVIEKGQTVTLRCDPISGHDNLYWYRRVMGKEIKFLLHFVKESKQDESGMPNNRFLAERTGGTYSTLKVQPAELEDSGVYFCASSRLSSGFTYEQYFGPGTRLTVT.

The V call is TRBV18, the J call TRBJ2-1; TRBD2 aligns across 9 bases. The germline gives CDR1 KGHSH, CDR2 LQKENI. CDR3 length: 14 residues. Losses at the gene ends were 1 base for V and 9 bases for J; bases not matched to a gene: 4. This chain's CDR3 is CASSPLREGGEQFF. CDR3 DNA: TGTGCCAGCTCACCACTGCGGGAGGGCGGTGAGCAGTTCTTC. Variable domain in full (rest from reference TRBV18 and TRBJ2-1): NAGVMQNPRHLVRRRGQEARLRCSPMKGHSHVYWYRQLPEEGLKFMVYLQKENIIDESGMPKERFSAEFPKEGPSILRIQQVVRGDSAAYFCASSPLREGGEQFFGPGTRLTVL.

For the CDR3, the DNA is TGTGCCAGCAGCTTTCGGAATGAGCAGTTCTTC. Its translation: CASSFRNEQFF. The chain joins TRBV7-9 to TRBJ2-1; D gene uncertain. In germline, CDR1 is SEHNR, CDR2 FQNEAQ (reference sequence). The CDR3 totals 11 residues. V shed 3 bases and J shed 7 bases, with 4 bases lying between them.

This chain links TRBV4-3 with TRBJ1-2; D not resolved. Germline V gives CDR1 LGHNA, CDR2 YSLEER. The CDR3 loop spans 16 amino acids. V lost 1 base to trimming and J lost 4 bases, with 16 bases between them. The CDR3 DNA reads TGCGCCAGCAGCCAAGGCGGCGAGGGTTGGGGCTATGGCTACACCTTC. Its translation: CASSQGGEGWGYGYTF.

This chain connects TRBV5-6 to TRBJ2-7; D is possibly TRBD2 (6 bases). The V end was cut by 0 bases, the J end by 5 bases, with 12 bases between. The CDR3 length is 14 residues. Germline V gene data show CDR1 as SGHDT and CDR2 as YYEEEE. CDR3 sequence (DNA): TGTGCCAGCAGCTTGGGGGTAGGGAGGAACGAGCAGTACTTC. Its protein product is CASSLGVGRNEQYF.

This clone came up once. This sequence joins TRBV27 and TRBJ1-3; the D gene is possibly TRBD1 (5 bases). Trimming took off 4 bases at V and 4 bases at J, with 20 bases between the two ends. The CDR3 sequence is 17 residues long. Per the germline V gene, CDR1 is MNHEY and CDR2 is SMNVEV (reference sequence). Here the CDR3 DNA reads TGTGCCAGCAGTTCGGTCCGCGGGGGGACCGGCGGAAACACCATATATTTT. This codes for CASSSVRGGTGGNTIYF.

In its sample, this clone was seen once. The chain has TRBV4-3 and TRBJ1-1; 9 nucleotides match TRBD1. Germline assignment: CDR1 LGHNA and CDR2 YSLEER. V was pared by 6 bases and J by 6 bases, with 5 bases of the junction left unmatched. This CDR3 contains 13 residues. The CDR3 is CASRGTGRPEAFF. The CDR3, as DNA: TGCGCCAGCAGGGGGACAGGGAGGCCTGAAGCTTTCTTT.

The CDR3 loop reads CASSLAGVGNTGELFF. CDR3 bases: TGTGCCAGCAGCTTGGCCGGGGTGGGGAACACCGGGGAGCTGTTTTTT. The gene calls are TRBV5-6 and TRBJ2-2; possibly TRBD2 for D (5 bases). The length of the CDR3 is 16 residues. The germline V and J ends were trimmed by 0 bases and 1 base, with 10 bases remaining between them. From germline, CDR1 is SGHDT and CDR2 YYEEEE.

The V gene is TRBV28, the J gene TRBJ2-7; D remains unclear. Trimming cost V 5 bases and J 8 bases, with 10 bases left between them. Germline CDR1 and CDR2: MDHEN and SYDVKM. This CDR3 has 11 residues. The CDR3 is CASSIAQQQYF. In nucleotides, the CDR3 is TGTGCCAGCAGTATAGCCCAACAGCAGTACTTC. Filled out from reference TRBV28 and TRBJ2-7, the complete variable domain reads DVKVTQSSRYLVKRTGEKVFLECVQDMDHENMFWYRQDPGLGLRLIYFSYDVKMKEKGDIPEGYSVSREKKERFSLILESASTNQTSMYLCASSIAQQQYFGPGTRLTVT.

V gene TRBV5-1 combines with J gene TRBJ1-2, with a tentative D call TRBD1 (6 bases). Trimming left V 3 bases short and J 5 bases short, with 17 bases between. CDR1 and CDR2 from the germline V gene are SGHRS and YFSETQ. This CDR3 region has 15 residues. The CDR3 DNA reads TGCGCCAGCAGCTACACAGGGCCGGGGAGTTATGGCTACACCTTC. Translating it yields CASSYTGPGSYGYTF.

This chain connects TRBV2 to TRBJ1-2; D might be TRBD1 (6 bases). The V end was cut by 2 bases, the J end by 4 bases, with 14 bases between. The CDR3 loop spans 15 amino acids. Germline lookup yields CDR1 SNHLY and CDR2 FYNNEI. Here the CDR3 reads CASSEYKGVSYGYTF. The CDR3 region has the DNA TGTGCCAGCAGTGAATACAAGGGGGTTAGCTATGGCTACACCTTC.

The chain recombines TRBV7-8 with TRBJ2-1; 11 positions agree with TRBD2. The CDR3 spans 16 residues. Trimming at V came to 1 base and at J to 7 bases, leaving 6 bases not matched to a gene. Per germline, CDR1 SGHVS and CDR2 FQNEAQ. The DNA of the CDR3 is TGTGCCAGCAGCTTAGGATCTAGCGGGAGGTCGAATGAGCAGTTCTTC. This codes for CASSLGSSGRSNEQFF.

This sequence joins TRBV15 and TRBJ1-6; 12 bases align to TRBD1. From germline, CDR1 is LNHNV and CDR2 YYDKDF (reference sequence). Unmatched junction bases numbered 3, after V lost 3 bases and J lost 9 bases. The CDR3 sequence is 15 residues long. As DNA, the CDR3 is TGTGCCACCAGCAGGGGACAGGGGGCGGTTTCACCCCTCCACTTT. Translated, it gives CATSRGQGAVSPLHF. Full variable domain (missing parts from reference TRBV15 and TRBJ1-6): DAMVIQNPRYQVTQFGKPVTLSCSQTLNHNVMYWYQQKSSQAPKLLFHYYDKDFNNEADTPDNFQSRRPNTSFCFLDIRSPGLGDTAMYLCATSRGQGAVSPLHFGNGTRLTVT.

This clone was seen once. The gene calls are TRBV29-1 and TRBJ2-7, with D perhaps TRBD1 (6 bases). The CDR3 is 12 amino acids. The germline V gene has CDR1 SQVTM and CDR2 ANQGSEA. The ends were cut back, 7 bases at V and 2 bases at J, with 12 bases in the middle. The CDR3 region is CSARQATYEQYF. In DNA, the CDR3 is TGCAGCGCCAGACAGGCTACCTACGAGCAGTACTTC.

The chain carries TRBV6-5 and TRBJ2-2; tentatively, D is TRBD1 (6 bases). Trimming took 2 bases from V and 2 from J, leaving 12 bases between them. The CDR3 spans 16 residues. Germline-derived CDR1 and CDR2 are MNHEY and SVGAGI. CDR3 sequence: CASSYGQGGNTGELFF. As DNA, the CDR3 is TGTGCCAGCAGTTACGGGCAAGGGGGAAACACCGGGGAGCTGTTTTTT.

The chain employs TRBV10-3 and TRBJ2-1, with TRBD1 identical over 9 bases. The CDR3 loop spans 12 amino acids. J gave up 10 bases and V 6 bases, and 4 bases lay outside the gene matches. Germline CDR1 reads ENHRY; CDR2 reads SYGVKD. In nucleotides, the CDR3 is TGTGCCATCAGCCGGACAGGGGAAGAGCAGTTCTTC. Encoded protein: CAISRTGEEQFF.

This clone was counted a single time. This chain connects TRBV19 to TRBJ1-2, with D possibly being TRBD1 (6 bases). The CDR3 consists of 15 residues. V dropped 4 bases and J dropped 0 bases, with 12 bases sitting between them. Germline V gives CDR1 LNHDA, CDR2 SQIVND (reference sequence). CDR3 bases: TGTGCCAGTAGTAAAGTACAGGGATCTAACTATGGCTACACCTTC. Encoded protein: CASSKVQGSNYGYTF.

V is TRBV7-9 and J is TRBJ1-5; D is perhaps TRBD1 (5 bases). Per the germline V gene, CDR1 is SEHNR and CDR2 is FQNEAQ (reference sequence). Trimming removed 3 bases from V and 2 bases from J, with 14 bases in between. The CDR3 runs to 16 residues. CDR3 protein: CASSFQGRRGNQPQHF. DNA for the CDR3: TGTGCCAGCAGCTTCCAGGGACGGAGGGGCAATCAGCCCCAGCATTTT.

V is TRBV7-2 and J is TRBJ1-2, with 7 bases matching TRBD1. The CDR3 runs 18 residues. V was pared by 5 bases and J by 6 bases, with 21 bases of the junction left unmatched. The germline V gene has CDR1 SGHTA and CDR2 FQGNSA. The CDR3 nucleotides are TGTGCCAGCAGCCAAATATACAGGGGATTCGCGATTCGCAATGGCTACACCTTC. Encoded protein: CASSQIYRGFAIRNGYTF.

As for this clone: One end of the junction does not line up with germline, which may come from a read error. The chain links TRBV28 to TRBJ1-5; D is ambiguous. The CDR3 covers 11 residues. CDR1 MDHEN and CDR2 SYDVKM come from the germline V gene. DNA for the CDR3: TGTGCCAGCAGTTCCAGTCCTTCCCAACATTTT. Residues: CASSSSPSQHF.

The CDR3 loop is CASSYSIGGSHYEQYF. The CDR3 coding sequence is TGTGCCAGCAGTTACTCTATCGGAGGAAGTCACTACGAGCAGTACTTC. This chain connects TRBV6-5 to TRBJ2-7, with a weak D call TRBD2 (5 bases). V lost 0 bases and J lost 3, with 15 bases in between. The CDR3 consists of 16 residues. Germline lookup yields CDR1 MNHEY and CDR2 SVGAGI.

This chain joins TRBV28 and TRBJ2-4, with 8 bases identical to TRBD1. V shed 2 bases and J 4 bases; nucleotides not matched to a gene: 13. This CDR3 region has 18 residues. From germline, CDR1 is MDHEN and CDR2 SYDVKM. CDR3 sequence: CASSLPWSNRGKKNIQYF. The DNA for the CDR3 is TGTGCCAGCAGTTTACCTTGGTCTAACAGGGGGAAGAAAAACATTCAGTACTTC.

This chain links TRBV5-1 with TRBJ2-3; 8 nucleotides match TRBD2. Per germline, CDR1 SGHRS and CDR2 YFSETQ. The CDR3 totals 14 residues. V shed 3 bases and J 9 bases; nucleotides not matched to a gene: 9. The CDR3 DNA is TGCGCCAGCAGCTACAACCGGGAGGGCAGAACGCAGTATTTT. The encoded protein is CASSYNREGRTQYF.

V usage is TRBV19 and J usage is TRBJ1-2; D remains unclear. The CDR3 covers 12 residues. CDR1 is LNHDA, CDR2 SQIVND, per germline (reference sequence). Between the trimmed V and J ends, which lost 7 bases and 1 base, there was a span of 7 bases. CDR3 amino acids: CASTTGNYGYTF. CDR3 in DNA: TGTGCCAGTACCACGGGTAACTATGGCTACACCTTC. Full variable domain (remainder filled in from reference TRBV19 and TRBJ1-2): DGGITQSPKYLFRKEGQNVTLSCEQNLNHDAMYWYRQDPGQGLRLIYYSQIVNDFQKGDIAEGYSVSREKKESFPLTVTSAQKNPTAFYLCASTTGNYGYTFGSGTRLTVV.

The genes are TRBV11-2 and TRBJ2-2; 7 bases agree with TRBD1. Unmatched junction bases numbered 4, after V lost 2 bases and J lost 4 bases. The CDR3 spans 15 residues. The germline V gene has CDR1 SGHAT and CDR2 FQNNGV. CDR3 region: CASSLIRDSTGELFF. CDR3 DNA: TGTGCCAGCAGCTTAATCCGGGACAGCACCGGGGAGCTGTTTTTT.

This rearrangement joins TRBV5-6 to TRBJ2-7; 9 bases align to TRBD2. V lost 4 bases, J lost 2 bases, and 16 bases stayed unmatched. This CDR3 has 18 amino acids. In germline, CDR1 is SGHDT, CDR2 YYEEEE. CDR3 in amino acids: CASSPGSGLAGATYEQYF. Here the CDR3 DNA reads TGTGCCAGCAGCCCGGGGTCAGGATTAGCGGGAGCCACCTACGAGCAGTACTTC.

This clone was detected a few times. The V call is TRBV7-2, the J call TRBJ2-7, with TRBD2 matching 9 bases. The CDR3 spans 16 residues. Germline trimming cut 5 bases from V and 1 base from J; bases unmatched to any gene: 9. CDR1 is SGHTA, CDR2 FQGNSA, per germline. For the CDR3, the DNA is TGTGCCAGCAGCCCCGCCCGGGGACTAGCTTCCTACGAGCAGTACTTC. This codes for CASSPARGLASYEQYF.

V and J are TRBV24-1 and TRBJ1-5, with 10 nucleotides matching TRBD1. V gave up 3 bases and J gave up 5 bases; unmatched junction bases: 3. Germline V CDR1 and CDR2: KGHDR, SFDVKD. The CDR3 consists of 15 residues. In DNA, the CDR3 is TGTGCCACCAGTGATCCCGGGACAGGGGATCAGCCCCAGCATTTT. As protein: CATSDPGTGDQPQHF.